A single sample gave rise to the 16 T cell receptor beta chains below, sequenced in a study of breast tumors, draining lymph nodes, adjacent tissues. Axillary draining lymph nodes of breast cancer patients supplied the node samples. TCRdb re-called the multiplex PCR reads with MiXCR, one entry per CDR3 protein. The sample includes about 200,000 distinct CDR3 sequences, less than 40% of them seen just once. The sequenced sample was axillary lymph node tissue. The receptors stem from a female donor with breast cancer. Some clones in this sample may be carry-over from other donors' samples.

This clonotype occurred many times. As DNA, the CDR3 is TGTGCCAGCAGCTTAGTACAGGGGGGCTACACCTTC. It translates to CASSLVQGGYTF. The chain uses TRBV13 and TRBJ1-2; 7 bases map to TRBD1. Germline CDR1 reads PRHDT; CDR2 reads FYEKMQ (reference sequence). V was clipped by 1 base and J by 8 bases; unmatched bases: 1. CDR3 length: 12 amino acids.

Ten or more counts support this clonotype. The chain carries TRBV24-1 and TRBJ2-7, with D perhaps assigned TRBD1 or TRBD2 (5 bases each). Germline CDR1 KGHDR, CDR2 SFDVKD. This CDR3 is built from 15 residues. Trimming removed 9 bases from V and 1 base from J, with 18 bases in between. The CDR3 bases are TGTGCCACCCCTAGAGGGCAGGGTGCTTCCTACGAGCAGTACTTC. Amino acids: CATPRGQGASYEQYF.

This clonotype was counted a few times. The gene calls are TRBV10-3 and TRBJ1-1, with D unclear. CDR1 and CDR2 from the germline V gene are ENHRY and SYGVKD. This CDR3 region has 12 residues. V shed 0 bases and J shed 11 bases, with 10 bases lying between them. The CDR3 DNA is TGTGCCATCAGTGAGTCGAGGGAGCAGGCTTTCTTT. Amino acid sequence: CAISESREQAFF.

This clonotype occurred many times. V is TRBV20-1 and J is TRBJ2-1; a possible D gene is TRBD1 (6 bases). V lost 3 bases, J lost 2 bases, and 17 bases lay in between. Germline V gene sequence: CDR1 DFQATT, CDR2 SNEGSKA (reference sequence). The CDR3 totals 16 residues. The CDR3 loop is CSARTRQAPTYNEQFF. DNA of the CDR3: TGCAGTGCTAGGACTCGACAGGCCCCTACCTACAATGAGCAGTTCTTC.

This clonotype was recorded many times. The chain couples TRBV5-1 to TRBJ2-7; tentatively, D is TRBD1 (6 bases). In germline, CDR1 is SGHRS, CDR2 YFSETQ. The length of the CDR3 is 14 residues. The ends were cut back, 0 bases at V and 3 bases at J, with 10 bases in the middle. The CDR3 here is CASSLGGPIYEQYF. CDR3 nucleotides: TGCGCCAGCAGCTTGGGGGGGCCTATCTACGAGCAGTACTTC.

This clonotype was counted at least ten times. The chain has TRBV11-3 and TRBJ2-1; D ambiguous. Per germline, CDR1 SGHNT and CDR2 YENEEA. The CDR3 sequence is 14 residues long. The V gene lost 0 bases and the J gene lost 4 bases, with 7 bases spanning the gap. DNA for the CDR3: TGTGCCAGCAGCTTAGATCTTCGATACAATGAGCAGTTCTTC. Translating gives CASSLDLRYNEQFF.

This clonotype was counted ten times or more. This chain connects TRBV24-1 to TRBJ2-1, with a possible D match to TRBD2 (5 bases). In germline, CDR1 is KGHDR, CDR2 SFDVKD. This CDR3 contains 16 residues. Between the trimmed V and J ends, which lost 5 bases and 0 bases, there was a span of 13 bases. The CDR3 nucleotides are TGTGCCACCAGTGCCGCACTGGGGAGCTCCTACAATGAGCAGTTCTTC. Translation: CATSAALGSSYNEQFF.

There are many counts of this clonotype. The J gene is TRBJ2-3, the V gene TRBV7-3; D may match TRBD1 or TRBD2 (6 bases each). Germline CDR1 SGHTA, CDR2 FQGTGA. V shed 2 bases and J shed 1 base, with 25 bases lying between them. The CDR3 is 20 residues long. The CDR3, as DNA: TGTGCCAGCAGCTTAGAGTTTTTCGCGGGACACTTACAAGGCACAGATACGCAGTATTTT. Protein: CASSLEFFAGHLQGTDTQYF. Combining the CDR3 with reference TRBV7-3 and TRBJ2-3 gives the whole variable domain GAGVSQTPSNKVTEKGKYVELRCDPISGHTALYWYRQSLGQGPEFLIYFQGTGAADDSGLPNDRFFAVRPEGSVSTLKIQRTERGDSAVYLCASSLEFFAGHLQGTDTQYFGPGTRLTVL.

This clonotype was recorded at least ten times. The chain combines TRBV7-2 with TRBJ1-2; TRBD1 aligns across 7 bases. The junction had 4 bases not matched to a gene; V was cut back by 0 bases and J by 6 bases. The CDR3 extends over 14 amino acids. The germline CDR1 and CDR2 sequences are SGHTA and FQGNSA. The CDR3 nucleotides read TGTGCCAGCAGCTTAGCGTCAGGGGGGGATGGCTACACCTTC. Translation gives CASSLASGGDGYTF.

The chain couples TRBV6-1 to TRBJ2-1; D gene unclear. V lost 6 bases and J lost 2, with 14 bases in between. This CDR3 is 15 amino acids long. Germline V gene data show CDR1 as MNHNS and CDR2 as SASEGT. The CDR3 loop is CASRTQENTYNEQFF. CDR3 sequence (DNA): TGTGCCAGCAGGACTCAGGAGAATACCTACAATGAGCAGTTCTTC.

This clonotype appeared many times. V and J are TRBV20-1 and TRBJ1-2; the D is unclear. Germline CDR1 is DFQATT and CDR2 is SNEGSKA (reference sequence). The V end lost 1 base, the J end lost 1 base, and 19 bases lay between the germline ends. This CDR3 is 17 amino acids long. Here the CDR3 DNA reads TGCAGTGCTAGAGGGTTTCCCGGAGAACATGTTAACTATGGCTACACCTTC. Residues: CSARGFPGEHVNYGYTF.

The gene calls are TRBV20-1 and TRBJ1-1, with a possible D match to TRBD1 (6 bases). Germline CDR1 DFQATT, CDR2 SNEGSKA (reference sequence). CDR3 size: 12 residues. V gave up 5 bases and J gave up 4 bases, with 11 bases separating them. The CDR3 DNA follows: TGCAGTGCTGTACGAGGGGGCACTGAAGCTTTCTTT. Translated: CSAVRGGTEAFF.

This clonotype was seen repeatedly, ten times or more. CDR3 in amino acids: CAWRTSGSHYEQYF. DNA for the CDR3: TGTGCCTGGAGGACTAGCGGGAGCCACTACGAGCAGTACTTC. The chain joins TRBV30 to TRBJ2-7, with TRBD2 matching 12 bases. J lost 3 bases, V lost 3 bases, and 3 bases had no gene match. Per germline, CDR1 GTSNPN and CDR2 SVGIG (reference sequence). There are 14 residues in the CDR3.

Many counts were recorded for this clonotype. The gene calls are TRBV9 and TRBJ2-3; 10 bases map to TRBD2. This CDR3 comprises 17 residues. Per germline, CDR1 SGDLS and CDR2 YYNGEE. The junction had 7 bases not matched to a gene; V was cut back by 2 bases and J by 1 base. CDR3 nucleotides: TGTGCCAGCAGCGTGTCAGCGGGGGGGAGTGGCACAGATACGCAGTATTTT. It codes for CASSVSAGGSGTDTQYF.

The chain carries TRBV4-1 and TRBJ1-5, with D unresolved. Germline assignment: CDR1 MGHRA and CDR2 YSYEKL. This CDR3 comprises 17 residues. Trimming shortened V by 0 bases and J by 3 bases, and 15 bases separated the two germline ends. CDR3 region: CASSQDWGIPLNQPQHF. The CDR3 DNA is TGCGCCAGCAGCCAAGATTGGGGAATCCCCCTCAATCAGCCCCAGCATTTT.

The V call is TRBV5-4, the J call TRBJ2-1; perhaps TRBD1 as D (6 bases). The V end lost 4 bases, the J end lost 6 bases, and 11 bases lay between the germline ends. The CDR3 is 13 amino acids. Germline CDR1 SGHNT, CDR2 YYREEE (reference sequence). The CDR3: CASSRDNSNEQFF. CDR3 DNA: TGTGCCAGCAGCAGGGACAACTCCAATGAGCAGTTCTTC.